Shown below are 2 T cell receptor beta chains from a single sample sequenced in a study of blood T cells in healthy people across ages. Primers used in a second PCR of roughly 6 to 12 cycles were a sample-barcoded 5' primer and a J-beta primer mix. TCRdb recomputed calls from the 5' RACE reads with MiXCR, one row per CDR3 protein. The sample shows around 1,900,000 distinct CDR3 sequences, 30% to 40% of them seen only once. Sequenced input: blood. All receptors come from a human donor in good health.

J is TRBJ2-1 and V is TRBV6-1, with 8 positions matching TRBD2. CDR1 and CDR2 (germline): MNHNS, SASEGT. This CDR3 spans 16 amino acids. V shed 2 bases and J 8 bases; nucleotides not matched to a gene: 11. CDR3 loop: CASSEPLAGIFDEQFF. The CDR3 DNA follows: TGTGCCAGCAGTGAACCCTTAGCGGGGATTTTCGATGAGCAGTTCTTC.

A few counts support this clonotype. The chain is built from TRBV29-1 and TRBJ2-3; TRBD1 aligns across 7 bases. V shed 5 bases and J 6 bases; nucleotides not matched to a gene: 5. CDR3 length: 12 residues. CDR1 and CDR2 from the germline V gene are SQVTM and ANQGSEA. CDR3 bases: TGCAGCGTTACACCGACAGGGGATACGCAGTATTTT. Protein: CSVTPTGDTQYF.